This T cell receptor beta chain derives from a study of blood T cell repertoires in COVID-19. Study background: Some COVID-19 samples were acute and others convalescent; all came from the United States, Italy and Spain.

Trimming cost V 10 bases and J 7 bases; bases outside gene matches: 10. Per the germline V gene, CDR1 is KGHDR and CDR2 is SFDVKD. The CDR3 sequence is 13 residues long. Authors' processing steps: Amplification of reference gene primers provided the estimated nucleated cell counts. Assay used: immunoSEQ multiplex PCR; TCRdb lists only in-frame clones, some missing. V and J calls and clone size are given by that table; D and trimming were obtained from the DNA. The data show 56,000 or so clones, more than 75% seen once. Sequencing was performed on peripheral blood. The rearrangement uses TRBV24-1 and TRBJ2-3, with 7 bases that match TRBD2. This clonotype was sampled from a man aged 50 to 60 with acute or convalescent COVID-19. The CDR3 here is CATGGEDFNTQYF. The CDR3 coding sequence is TGTGCCACGGGAGGGGAGGATTTTAATACGCAGTATTTT.